Presented here are 22 T cell receptor beta chains from one specimen sequenced in a study of shared clonotypes between healthy human individuals (dated by TCRdb to the early 2020s). For the CD8 naive samples, CD45RO-negative cells were positively selected for CCR7, yielding a CD45RA+CCR7+ population from which TemRA cells were excluded. The library was built by means of the immunoSEQ multiplex PCR assay. In its TCRdb copy, this immuneACCESS table keeps in-frame sequences only and misses some clones. Where compared with another copy, unresolved V genes explain less than half of these, and the others have no known cause. The sample table holds 2 million to 2.5 million clones, of which 85% to 95% were seen once. The ten biggest clones cover roughly 1.8% of the sample. The sample consisted of naive CD8+ T cells from PBMCs. The cell subset or site label on this specimen signifies: CD45RA+CCR7+. These receptors were collected from a man between 18 and 29 years old in good health. Some clones in this sample may be carry-over from other donors' samples.

The CDR3 is CASSQTGTGIDEQYF. CDR3 DNA sequence: TGCGCCAGCAGCCAGACAGGGACGGGAATCGACGAGCAGTACTTC. This chain joins TRBV4-1 and TRBJ2-7; 7 bases are a match to TRBD1. Trimming took 3 bases from V and 5 from J; bases not matched to a gene: 10. Germline V CDR1 and CDR2: MGHRA, YSYEKL. This CDR3 has 15 residues.

As regards this clone: One base away lies a much larger clone, so this may be a sequencing read error. The same CDR3 also results from other DNA sequences found in this sample. The chain combines TRBV9 with TRBJ2-5; D might be TRBD2 (6 bases). CDR1 and CDR2 (germline): SGDLS, YYNGEE. V was shortened by 3 bases and J by 3 bases, with 12 bases between the two germline ends. The CDR3 is made up of 14 amino acids. CDR3: CASSASGTEETQYF. The CDR3 nucleotides are TGTGCCAGCAGCGCATCCGGGACTGAAGAGACCCAGTACTTC. The full variable domain, with the rest looked up from reference TRBV9 and TRBJ2-5, is DSGVTQTPKHLITATGQRVTLRCSPRSGDLSVYWYQQSLDQGLQFLIQYYNGEERAKGNILERFSAQQFPDLHSELNLSSLELGDSALYFCASSASGTEETQYFGPGTRLLVL.

V gene TRBV5-1 combines with J gene TRBJ1-1; D not certain. CDR3 length: 12 amino acids. V was cut by 4 bases and J by 7 bases, with 11 bases left in between. Germline V gene sequence: CDR1 SGHRS, CDR2 YFSETQ. CDR3 nucleotides: TGCGCCAGCAGCCCATCCGGGAGTGAAGCTTTCTTT. Translated: CASSPSGSEAFF.

This chain links TRBV19 with TRBJ1-5, with TRBD1 as a possible D gene (5 bases). Germline V CDR1 and CDR2: LNHDA, SQIVND (reference sequence). The CDR3 consists of 16 residues. Trimming took off 0 bases at V and 3 bases at J, with 12 bases between the two ends. The CDR3 sequence is CASSIDIGALNQPQHF. CDR3 in DNA: TGTGCCAGTAGTATAGATATCGGGGCGCTCAATCAGCCCCAGCATTTT.

This rearrangement joins TRBV28 to TRBJ2-1; D gene ambiguous. The germline V gene encodes CDR1 MDHEN and CDR2 SYDVKM. Deletions cut 6 bases from V and 1 base from J, with 16 bases between. The length of the CDR3 is 16 residues. Here the CDR3 reads CASSHPLGKSYNEQFF. CDR3 coding DNA: TGTGCCAGCAGCCACCCCCTCGGTAAATCCTACAATGAGCAGTTCTTC.

Here the CDR3 reads CASSPNEGRNYGYTF. The CDR3 region has the DNA TGTGCCAGCAGCCCAAACGAGGGCCGGAACTATGGCTACACCTTC. The rearrangement joins TRBV9 to TRBJ1-2; D gene ambiguous. The germline V gene encodes CDR1 SGDLS and CDR2 YYNGEE. The CDR3 contains 15 residues. V was cut by 4 bases and J by 2 bases, with 15 bases left in between.

Worth noting for this clone: Given a much more abundant clone one base away, this may be a read error. Other DNA sequences in the sample encode the same CDR3. This rearrangement joins TRBV5-4 to TRBJ1-1, with D unresolved. Trimming left V 2 bases short and J 3 bases short, with 5 bases between. The CDR3 is 12 amino acids. The germline CDR1 and CDR2 sequences are SGHNT and YYREEE (reference sequence). The DNA of the CDR3 is TGTGCCAGCAGCTTCGGGGACACTGAAGCTTTCTTT. Its translation is CASSFGDTEAFF. Filled out from reference TRBV5-4 and TRBJ1-1, the complete variable domain reads ETGVTQSPTHLIKTRGQQVTLRCSSQSGHNTVSWYQQALGQGPQFIFQYYREEENGRGNFPPRFSGLQFPNYSSELNVNALELDDSALYLCASSFGDTEAFFGQGTRLTVV.

The rearrangement joins TRBV11-2 to TRBJ2-3, with D perhaps assigned TRBD1 or TRBD2 (5 bases each). The germline CDR1 and CDR2 sequences are SGHAT and FQNNGV. V lost 2 bases and J 1 base, leaving 22 bases between the germline ends. There are 19 residues in the CDR3. CDR3 sequence: CASSLPLFQGPEGTDTQYF. The DNA of the CDR3 is TGTGCCAGCAGCTTACCCCTTTTTCAGGGACCTGAGGGCACAGATACGCAGTATTTT.

Concerning this clone: The identical CDR3 is also encoded by other nucleotide sequences in the sample. V and J are TRBV7-8 and TRBJ1-3, with unresolved D. The CDR3 runs 14 residues. From germline, CDR1 is SGHVS and CDR2 FQNEAQ. Deletions cut 1 base from V and 0 bases from J, with 4 bases between. CDR3 DNA sequence: TGTGCCAGCAGCTTAGGGAGCTCTGGAAACACCATATATTTT. Protein sequence: CASSLGSSGNTIYF.

In this sample, this clone turned up once. A junction end diverges from the germline sequence, so it may reflect a read error. The chain joins TRBV7-9 to TRBJ1-1, with 8 bases identical to TRBD1. The CDR3 consists of 17 residues. CDR1 is SEHNR and CDR2 is FQNEAQ in the germline V gene (reference sequence). CDR3 residues: CASSQDLAGGAVTEAFF. The CDR3, as DNA: TGCGCCAGCAGCCAAGATTTGGCAGGGGGCGCGGTCACTGAAGCTTTCTTT.

V is TRBV27 and J is TRBJ2-5; D possibly corresponds to TRBD1 (6 bases). With 5 bases removed from V and 0 bases from J, the gap between germline ends came to 25 bases. The CDR3 is 19 amino acids. Germline CDR1 MNHEY, CDR2 SMNVEV (reference sequence). The CDR3 DNA sequence: TGTGCCAGCAGTCTAATATCCCCACCCCTGACAGGAAACCAAGAGACCCAGTACTTC. It specifies CASSLISPPLTGNQETQYF.

The chain is built from TRBV11-2 and TRBJ2-3, with 11 bases identical to TRBD2. The CDR3 spans 19 residues. Germline V gene lookup returns CDR1 SGHAT and CDR2 FQNNGV. Trimming took 1 base from V and 1 from J; bases not matched to a gene: 10. For the CDR3, the DNA is TGTGCCAGCAGCTTAGTCGCCTTGGGACTAGCGGTCGGCACAGATACGCAGTATTTT. Amino acid sequence: CASSLVALGLAVGTDTQYF.

This rearrangement joins TRBV4-2 to TRBJ2-7; D is possibly TRBD1 (5 bases). The germline V gene has CDR1 LGHNA and CDR2 YNFKEQ. The CDR3 spans 16 residues. With 1 base removed from V and 3 bases from J, the gap between germline ends came to 16 bases. CDR3 in amino acids: CASSQGQGKSLYEQYF. The CDR3 region has the DNA TGTGCCAGCAGCCAAGGTCAGGGAAAGTCCCTCTACGAGCAGTACTTC.

For this clone: This specimen includes other DNA sequences encoding the same CDR3. The gene calls are TRBV15 and TRBJ1-1, with no clear D. Germline CDR1 LNHNV, CDR2 YYDKDF (reference sequence). V was pared by 1 base and J by 1 base, with 4 bases between. This CDR3 comprises 13 residues. CDR3 region: CATSRGSNTEAFF. The DNA of the CDR3 is TGTGCCACCAGCAGAGGTTCGAACACTGAAGCTTTCTTT.

The chain uses TRBV27 and TRBJ1-2; possible D gene TRBD1, 5 bases. The V and J ends lost 5 bases and 0 bases respectively, with 10 bases between them. This CDR3 has 14 residues. Looked up from germline, CDR1 is MNHEY and CDR2 is SMNVEV (reference sequence). The DNA of the CDR3 is TGTGCCAGCAGTAGCAGGGTAACTAACTATGGCTACACCTTC. Its translation: CASSSRVTNYGYTF.

This chain links TRBV5-1 with TRBJ2-7; no definite D call. V dropped 2 bases and J dropped 1 base, with 16 bases sitting between them. Germline V CDR1 and CDR2: SGHRS, YFSETQ. The CDR3 spans 16 residues. For the CDR3, the DNA is TGCGCCAGCAGCTTTGACGGATCCTCTACGTCCTACGAGCAGTACTTC. This codes for CASSFDGSSTSYEQYF.

This rearrangement joins TRBV9 to TRBJ2-1; 10 bases map to TRBD2. V gave up 1 base and J gave up 8 bases; unmatched junction bases: 6. Germline-derived CDR1 and CDR2 are SGDLS and YYNGEE. There are 15 residues in the CDR3. CDR3 nucleotide sequence: TGTGCCAGCAGCGTATCGAGCGGGAGGGAGTATGAGCAGTTCTTC. This encodes CASSVSSGREYEQFF.

This chain connects TRBV28 to TRBJ2-5; 7 bases match TRBD1. The V gene end was trimmed by 5 bases and the J gene end by 5 bases; junction bases not matched to a gene: 8. CDR1 is MDHEN, CDR2 SYDVKM, per germline. This CDR3 is 14 amino acids long. The CDR3 DNA reads TGTGCCAGCAGTATTGTACAGGGGCAGGAGACCCAGTACTTC. This gives the protein CASSIVQGQETQYF.

This clone was seen more than once but under ten times. The chain uses TRBV7-9 and TRBJ1-2; weak D call: TRBD1 (5 bases). The CDR3 is 15 amino acids. Germline CDR1 SEHNR, CDR2 FQNEAQ (reference sequence). Trimming stripped 5 bases from V and 7 bases from J, with 20 bases between. The CDR3 reads CASSEGSPSTGGYTF. In DNA form, the CDR3 reads TGTGCCAGCAGCGAGGGGTCTCCCAGTACTGGTGGCTACACCTTC.

This chain joins TRBV19 and TRBJ2-1, with a weak D call TRBD1 (5 bases). The CDR3 contains 15 residues. Germline assignment: CDR1 LNHDA and CDR2 SQIVND (reference sequence). The V and J ends lost 3 bases and 2 bases respectively, with 11 bases between them. CDR3 residues: CASSMARVPYNEQFF. Here the CDR3 DNA reads TGTGCCAGTAGTATGGCCAGGGTCCCCTACAATGAGCAGTTCTTC.

This chain joins TRBV7-9 and TRBJ2-7; tentative D call: TRBD1 (6 bases). Trimming cost V 1 base and J 3 bases, with 7 bases left between them. This CDR3 is 13 amino acids long. Looked up from germline, CDR1 is SEHNR and CDR2 is FQNEAQ (reference sequence). The CDR3 nucleotides are TGTGCCAGCAGCTTAGACAGGGTCTACGAGCAGTACTTC. It is translated as CASSLDRVYEQYF.

This clone appeared a single time. This chain uses TRBV9 with TRBJ1-2, with D uncertain. Germline assignment: CDR1 SGDLS and CDR2 YYNGEE. The CDR3 loop spans 18 amino acids. V lost 4 bases and J 5 bases, leaving 27 bases between the germline ends. This chain's CDR3 is CASSRSVRSETRAYGYTF. For the CDR3, the DNA is TGTGCCAGCAGCCGCTCGGTGCGTTCAGAGACACGAGCGTATGGCTACACCTTC.